Each of the 26 T cell receptor beta chains below was sequenced from the same sample in a study of T cells in localized non-small cell lung cancer. The table came from immunoSEQ multiplex PCR; TCRdb's copy has only in-frame clones and leaves some out. Of more than 30,000 clones in the sample, about nine tenths are singletons; the top ten hold less than 20%. Material: peripheral blood mononuclear cells, obtained before any cancer treatment. These receptors were obtained from a man aged 35 to 69 with stage III lung adenocarcinoma.

This clone was recorded only once. The chain uses TRBV30 and TRBJ1-2; D is perhaps TRBD1 (6 bases). Germline-derived CDR1 and CDR2 are GTSNPN and SVGIG (reference sequence). The V gene lost 4 bases and the J gene lost 1 base, with 10 bases spanning the gap. CDR3 length: 13 residues. CDR3 sequence (DNA): TGTGCCTGGACGCGGGACATTAACTATGGCTACACCTTC. This translates into CAWTRDINYGYTF.

The chain is built from TRBV7-2 and TRBJ2-5, with D perhaps TRBD1 or TRBD2 (5 bases each). Between the trimmed V and J ends, which lost 5 bases and 2 bases, there was a span of 18 bases. Germline V lookup: CDR1 SGHTA, CDR2 FQGNSA. The CDR3 loop spans 16 amino acids. The DNA of the CDR3 is TGTGCCAGCAGCCTCCAGCCGGGACGCTTGCAAGAGACCCAGTACTTC. Its translation: CASSLQPGRLQETQYF.

The genes are TRBV7-2 and TRBJ1-3; possibly TRBD1 for D (5 bases). Trimming stripped 2 bases from V and 0 bases from J, with 14 bases between. Germline CDR1 and CDR2: SGHTA and FQGNSA. The length of the CDR3 is 17 residues. The CDR3 DNA sequence: TGTGCCAGCAGCTTACAGGGTTTTTATGCCTCTGGAAACACCATATATTTT. This translates into CASSLQGFYASGNTIYF.

The V and J genes are TRBV7-3 and TRBJ2-6, with a tentative D call TRBD2 (5 bases). V lost 5 bases to trimming and J lost 0 bases, with 11 bases between them. In germline, CDR1 is SGHTA, CDR2 FQGTGA. The CDR3 runs to 16 residues. The CDR3 loop reads CASSRGSNSGANVLTF. As DNA, the CDR3 is TGTGCCAGCAGCCGCGGGTCCAACTCTGGGGCCAACGTCCTGACTTTC.

The chain employs TRBV29-1 and TRBJ2-2, with D possibly TRBD1 on 6 matching bases. There are 17 residues in the CDR3. Germline V gene sequence: CDR1 SQVTM, CDR2 ANQGSEA. V was pared by 0 bases and J by 0 bases, with 14 bases between. The CDR3 DNA is TGCAGCGTTGAAGACTTAACAGGGATTACGAACACCGGGGAGCTGTTTTTT. Its translation: CSVEDLTGITNTGELFF.

The genes are TRBV7-3 and TRBJ2-6; possibly TRBD1 for D (7 bases). Germline assignment: CDR1 SGHTA and CDR2 FQGTGA. The CDR3 length is 16 residues. V was trimmed by 8 bases and J by 0 bases, leaving 14 bases between them. CDR3 sequence (DNA): TGTGCCAGCGCCAGGGGGGCGGGCTCTGGGGCCAACGTCCTGACTTTC. This encodes CASARGAGSGANVLTF. The full variable domain, completed using reference TRBV7-3 and TRBJ2-6, is GAGVSQTPSNKVTEKGKYVELRCDPISGHTALYWYRQSLGQGPEFLIYFQGTGAADDSGLPNDRFFAVRPEGSVSTLKIQRTERGDSAVYLCASARGAGSGANVLTFGAGSRLTVL.

The chain is built from TRBV9 and TRBJ1-4; D unclear. Germline V gives CDR1 SGDLS, CDR2 YYNGEE. V was trimmed by 1 base and J by 5 bases, leaving 9 bases between them. This CDR3 region has 14 residues. The CDR3 protein is CASSVRTGNEKLFF. The CDR3 DNA sequence: TGTGCCAGCAGCGTACGGACGGGAAATGAAAAACTGTTTTTT. The full variable domain, completed using reference TRBV9 and TRBJ1-4, is DSGVTQTPKHLITATGQRVTLRCSPRSGDLSVYWYQQSLDQGLQFLIQYYNGEERAKGNILERFSAQQFPDLHSELNLSSLELGDSALYFCASSVRTGNEKLFFGSGTQLSVL.

The chain combines TRBV6-4 with TRBJ1-5; no clear D. Per the germline V gene, CDR1 is MRHNA and CDR2 is SNTAGT. CDR3 length: 16 amino acids. V dropped 2 bases and J dropped 3 bases, with 14 bases sitting between them. CDR3 coding DNA: TGTGCCAGCAGTGACAATCAGGTGCCCCCCAATCAGCCCCAGCATTTT. Translation: CASSDNQVPPNQPQHF.

CDR3 sequence reads: CASSGWAGGRSGNTIYF. The CDR3 DNA is TGTGCCAGCAGTGGATGGGCTGGGGGGCGATCTGGAAACACCATATATTTT. The genes are TRBV6-1 and TRBJ1-3; the D gene is possibly TRBD1 (6 bases). The ends were cut back, 4 bases at V and 1 base at J, with 17 bases in the middle. CDR3 length: 17 amino acids. Germline CDR1 and CDR2: MNHNS and SASEGT.

The genes are TRBV9 and TRBJ2-7, with 12 bases identical to TRBD2. The V segment lost 3 bases and the J segment 8 bases; nucleotides outside the gene matches: 15. The CDR3 has 17 residues. Germline loops: CDR1 SGDLS, CDR2 YYNGEE. CDR3 in amino acids: CASSAGTSGLGDRKQYF. As DNA, the CDR3 is TGTGCCAGCAGCGCCGGGACTAGCGGGTTAGGTGATCGGAAGCAGTACTTC.

J is TRBJ2-7 and V is TRBV9; D is unresolved. With 5 bases removed from V and 0 bases from J, the gap between germline ends came to 9 bases. Germline V CDR1 and CDR2: SGDLS, YYNGEE. This CDR3 has 13 amino acids. The CDR3, as DNA: TGTGCCAGCAGGGAAGTAAGCTCCTACGAGCAGTACTTC. Protein sequence: CASREVSSYEQYF.

CDR3 nucleotides: TGCAGCGCTAGGGACCGCACCTACGAGCAGTACTTC. This encodes CSARDRTYEQYF. This chain joins TRBV29-1 and TRBJ2-7, with D perhaps being TRBD1 or TRBD2 (5 bases each). V was shortened by 7 bases and J by 2 bases, with 12 bases between the two germline ends. The CDR3 has 12 residues. The V gene's germline CDR1 is SQVTM and CDR2 ANQGSEA.

The chain carries TRBV28 and TRBJ2-1; TRBD1 aligns across 10 bases. Germline V gene data show CDR1 as MDHEN and CDR2 as SYDVKM. V gave up 3 bases and J gave up 5 bases; unmatched junction bases: 10. The CDR3 has 17 residues. For the CDR3, the DNA is TGTGCCAGCAGTTTGATAATGGGGACAGGGGTTGACAATGAGCAGTTCTTC. Its translation: CASSLIMGTGVDNEQFF.

This clone was seen just once. This sequence joins TRBV18 and TRBJ2-2, with unresolved D. CDR3 length: 15 amino acids. CDR1 is KGHSH and CDR2 is LQKENI in the germline V gene. The V gene lost 3 bases and the J gene lost 0 bases, with 8 bases spanning the gap. The CDR3 is CASSPRATNTGELFF. CDR3 bases: TGTGCCAGCTCACCTAGAGCAACGAACACCGGGGAGCTGTTTTTT.

The rearrangement uses TRBV5-5 and TRBJ2-7; 9 bases line up with TRBD1. The CDR3 consists of 15 residues. CDR1 SGHKS and CDR2 YYEKEE come from the germline V gene (reference sequence). Germline trimming cut 0 bases from V and 3 bases from J; bases unmatched to any gene: 4. The CDR3 coding sequence is TGTGCCAGCAGCTTGGGGGGACAGGGCCACTACGAGCAGTACTTC. Its translation is CASSLGGQGHYEQYF.

The chain employs TRBV6-5 and TRBJ2-7, with D tentatively TRBD2 (6 bases). CDR3 size: 13 residues. Germline loops: CDR1 MNHEY, CDR2 SVGAGI. V lost 4 bases to trimming and J lost 2 bases, with 9 bases between them. This chain's CDR3 is CASSWGVAYEQYF. The CDR3 nucleotides read TGTGCCAGCAGTTGGGGGGTGGCCTACGAGCAGTACTTC.

The chain links TRBV7-9 to TRBJ1-3, with D possibly TRBD1 on 6 matching bases. The germline V and J ends were trimmed by 4 bases and 0 bases, with 10 bases remaining between them. Germline V gene sequence: CDR1 SEHNR, CDR2 FQNEAQ (reference sequence). The CDR3 is 15 amino acids. CDR3 sequence: CASSSTGTSGNTIYF. The CDR3 DNA reads as TGTGCCAGCAGCTCTACAGGGACCTCTGGAAACACCATATATTTT.

The CDR3 loop is CASSRDAFITNEKLFF. As DNA, the CDR3 is TGTGCCAGTTCCCGGGACGCCTTTATCACTAATGAAAAACTGTTTTTT. The rearrangement uses TRBV19 and TRBJ1-4, with a weak D call TRBD1 (5 bases). V lost 8 bases, J lost 2 bases, and 18 bases lay in between. Per germline, CDR1 LNHDA and CDR2 SQIVND (reference sequence). The length of the CDR3 is 16 residues.

This chain uses TRBV14 with TRBJ1-1; no clear D gene. CDR3 length: 13 amino acids. Trimming took 1 base from V and 3 from J, leaving 6 bases between them. Germline V lookup: CDR1 SGHDN, CDR2 FVKESK. The CDR3 nucleotides read TGTGCCAGCAGCCAAGTATGGGACACTGAAGCTTTCTTT. Translated: CASSQVWDTEAFF.

The chain combines TRBV5-1 with TRBJ2-1, with TRBD2 matching over 8 bases. The CDR3 runs to 14 residues. The V segment lost 0 bases and the J segment 5 bases; nucleotides outside the gene matches: 1. Germline CDR1 is SGHRS and CDR2 is YFSETQ. In nucleotides, the CDR3 is TGCGCCAGCAGCTTGGGGGGACTAGACAATGAGCAGTTCTTC. Translated, it gives CASSLGGLDNEQFF.

The chain joins TRBV7-6 to TRBJ2-7; D is perhaps TRBD2 (5 bases). CDR1 and CDR2 from the germline V gene are SGHVS and FNYEAQ. Trimming removed 0 bases at V and 4 bases at J, with 7 bases between. The CDR3 has 13 residues. CDR3 DNA sequence: TGTGCCAGCAGCTTAGCGCCGGGGTACGAGCAGTACTTC. It specifies CASSLAPGYEQYF. The full variable domain, its missing parts supplied by reference TRBV7-6 and TRBJ2-7, is GAGVSQSPRYKVTKRGQDVALRCDPISGHVSLYWYRQALGQGPEFLTYFNYEAQQDKSGLPNDRFSAERPEGSISTLTIQRTEQRDSAMYRCASSLAPGYEQYFGPGTRLTVT.

This chain joins TRBV2 and TRBJ2-1; 9 positions match TRBD1. The CDR3 is made up of 17 amino acids. The germline V gene has CDR1 SNHLY and CDR2 FYNNEI. Losses at the gene ends were 1 base for V and 2 bases for J; bases not matched to a gene: 6. The CDR3 coding sequence is TGTGCCAGCAGTGAAGAAGTTGGACAGGGGCCCTACAATGAGCAGTTCTTC. It encodes CASSEEVGQGPYNEQFF.

The V and J genes are TRBV7-2 and TRBJ1-6; TRBD1 is a possible D gene (6 bases). The CDR3 sequence is 13 residues long. The V gene lost 5 bases and the J gene lost 10 bases, with 12 bases spanning the gap. Germline V gene data show CDR1 as SGHTA and CDR2 as FQGNSA. As DNA, the CDR3 is TGTGCCAGCAGCGTAAGACAGGAGTCACCCCTCCACTTT. Its translation: CASSVRQESPLHF.

This clone turned up a few times. The chain employs TRBV18 and TRBJ1-5, with 10 bases matching TRBD1. Germline loops: CDR1 KGHSH, CDR2 LQKENI. J lost 4 bases, V lost 4 bases, and 13 bases had no gene match. The CDR3 runs to 18 residues. The CDR3 is CASSLPGTGVGGNQPQHF. In nucleotides, the CDR3 is TGTGCCAGCTCACTACCCGGGACAGGGGTTGGAGGGAATCAGCCCCAGCATTTT. The entire variable domain, with the rest obtained from reference TRBV18 and TRBJ1-5, is as follows: NAGVMQNPRHLVRRRGQEARLRCSPMKGHSHVYWYRQLPEEGLKFMVYLQKENIIDESGMPKERFSAEFPKEGPSILRIQQVVRGDSAAYFCASSLPGTGVGGNQPQHFGDGTRLSIL.

This clone was detected only once. The CDR3 reads CASSPGGRSNQPQHF. CDR3 nucleotide sequence: TGTGCCAGCAGCCCCGGAGGCCGAAGCAATCAGCCCCAGCATTTT. This rearrangement joins TRBV5-6 to TRBJ1-5; D call uncertain. V was trimmed by 4 bases and J by 1 base, leaving 12 bases between them. Germline V gene data show CDR1 as SGHDT and CDR2 as YYEEEE. The CDR3 consists of 15 residues.

The V call is TRBV11-3, the J call TRBJ2-7, with D hard to call. The CDR3 runs to 11 residues. Germline CDR1 reads SGHNT; CDR2 reads YENEEA. Trimming removed 5 bases at V and 4 bases at J, with 6 bases between. CDR3 nucleotides: TGTGCCAGCAGCCGCTCGTACGAGCAGTACTTC. It encodes CASSRSYEQYF.